This TCR beta chain was recovered during a study of neurological immune-mediated disorders. Losses at the gene ends were 2 bases for V and 0 bases for J; bases not matched to a gene: 7. The CDR3 has 17 amino acids. Germline loops: CDR1 DFQATT, CDR2 SNEGSKA (reference sequence). MiXCR, applied by TCRdb to the 5' RACE reads, yields one record per CDR3 protein. The sample lists tens of thousands of distinct CDR3 sequences; under 6.5% were seen once. The sequence derives from a woman between 40 and 55 years old in good health. The gene calls are TRBV20-1 and TRBJ1-1; 12 bases map to TRBD1. The specimen was CD4+ T cells from blood. The DNA for the CDR3 is TGCAGTGCTAGATGGGACAGGGGGCCAACCATGAACACTGAAGCTTTCTTT. Its translation is CSARWDRGPTMNTEAFF.